This TCR beta chain was sequenced during a study of blood T cell repertoires in COVID-19. Study-wide background: Samples taken during acute and convalescent COVID-19 were collected in the United States, Italy and Spain.

Generated by immunoSEQ multiplex PCR, the TCRdb table keeps only in-frame clones and is missing some. The sample records about 190,000 clones, roughly 80% being singletons. The sequence came from a woman aged 50 to 65 with acute or convalescent COVID-19. The sequenced sample consisted of peripheral blood.

Here the CDR3 reads CATSRDEGSKPQHF. CDR3 nucleotides: TGTGCCACCAGCAGAGACGAGGGAAGTAAGCCCCAGCATTTT. The chain couples TRBV15 to TRBJ1-5; no reliable D call. CDR1 and CDR2 from the germline V gene are LNHNV and YYDKDF (reference sequence). Trimming stripped 0 bases from V and 8 bases from J, with 11 bases between. The CDR3 covers 14 residues.